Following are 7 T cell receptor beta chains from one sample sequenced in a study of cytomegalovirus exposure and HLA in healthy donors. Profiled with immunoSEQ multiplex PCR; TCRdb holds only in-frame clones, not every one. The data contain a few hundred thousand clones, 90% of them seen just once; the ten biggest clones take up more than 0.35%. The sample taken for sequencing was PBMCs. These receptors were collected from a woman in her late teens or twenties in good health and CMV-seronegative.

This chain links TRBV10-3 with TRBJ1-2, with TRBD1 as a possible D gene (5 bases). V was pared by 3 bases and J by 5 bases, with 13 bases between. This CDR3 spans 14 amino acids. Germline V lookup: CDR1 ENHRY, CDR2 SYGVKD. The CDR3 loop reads CAISEQAPTYGYTF. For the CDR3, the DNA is TGTGCCATCAGTGAACAGGCGCCGACGTATGGCTACACCTTC.

CDR3 bases: TGTGCCAGCAGTTTACAGGGTCCGGATGGCTACACCTTC. The encoded protein is CASSLQGPDGYTF. This chain links TRBV28 with TRBJ1-2, with a weak D call TRBD1 (5 bases). CDR3 length: 13 residues. The germline gives CDR1 MDHEN, CDR2 SYDVKM. Trimming removed 2 bases from V and 6 bases from J, with 10 bases in between.

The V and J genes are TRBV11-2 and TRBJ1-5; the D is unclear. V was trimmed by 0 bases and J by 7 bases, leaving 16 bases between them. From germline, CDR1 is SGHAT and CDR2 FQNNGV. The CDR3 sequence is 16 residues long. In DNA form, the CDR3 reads TGTGCCAGCAGCTTAGATTGGGCGGGAGCGGGGCAGCCCCAGCATTTT. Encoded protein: CASSLDWAGAGQPQHF.

In DNA, the CDR3 is TGTGCCAGCAGCTTGACCGGGACAGGTTCCTACGAGCAGTACTTC. It translates to CASSLTGTGSYEQYF. The chain has TRBV7-9 and TRBJ2-7; 8 bases are shared with TRBD1. The CDR3 runs 15 residues. Trimming cost V 3 bases and J 1 base; bases outside gene matches: 5. In germline, CDR1 is SEHNR, CDR2 FQNEAQ (reference sequence).

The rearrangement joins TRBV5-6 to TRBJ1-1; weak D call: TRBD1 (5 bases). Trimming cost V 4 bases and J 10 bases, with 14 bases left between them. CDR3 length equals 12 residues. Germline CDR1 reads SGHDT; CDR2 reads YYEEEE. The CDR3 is CASSPTAGVAFF. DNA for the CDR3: TGTGCCAGCAGCCCAACGGCGGGGGTAGCTTTCTTT.

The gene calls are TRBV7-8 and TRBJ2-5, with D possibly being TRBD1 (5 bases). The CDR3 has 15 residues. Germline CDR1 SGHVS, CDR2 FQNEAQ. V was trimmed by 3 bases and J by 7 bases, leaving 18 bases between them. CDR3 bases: TGTGCCAGCAGCTTTGGGTTACAGGTTAGAACGACCCAGTACTTC. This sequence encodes CASSFGLQVRTTQYF.

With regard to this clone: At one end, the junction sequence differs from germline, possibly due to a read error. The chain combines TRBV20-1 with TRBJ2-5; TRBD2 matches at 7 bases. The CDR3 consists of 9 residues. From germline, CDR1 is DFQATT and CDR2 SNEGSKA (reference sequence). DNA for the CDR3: TGCAGTGCTACCAGCGGGACCGACTTC. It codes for CSATSGTDF.